This TCR beta chain appears in the sequencing data of a study of T cell repertoires in cytomegalovirus infection. On the study more broadly: An indication of both CMV infection and matching HLA type came from public TCR beta signatures. Notes on the study in general: Ex vivo, HLA-C-restricted CMV-specific TCR beta clonotypes prevailed over the rest of the response.

Remarks on this clonotype: Its antigen is unidentified. Sequence at one end of the junction differs from germline and may be a read error.

Each CDR3 protein gets one entry after TCRdb re-called the reads with MiXCR. The sample has 150,000 to 200,000 distinct CDR3 sequences; about an eighth are singletons. Germline-derived CDR1 and CDR2 are KGHSH and LQKENI. The CDR3 runs 10 residues. This receptor was taken from a human donor in good health (CMV status not recorded). Some clones in this sample may be carry-over from other donors' samples. The chain recombines TRBV18 with TRBJ2-1; 9 bases fit TRBD1. Sequenced material: PBMCs. The CDR3 loop reads CASSGDREDF. The CDR3 DNA follows: TGTGCCAGCTCCGGGGACAGGGAGGACTTC.